The 2 T cell receptor beta chains below come from one sample, sequenced in a study of T cells in Graves' hyperthyroidism and ophthalmopathy. Authors of the study amplified TCR beta CDR3 regions from RNA transcripts. HTBI primers were the set used in a first-round RT-PCR of the TCR CDR3. TCRdb independently ran MiXCR on the multiplex PCR reads; one entry per CDR3 protein. The sample has about 840,000 distinct CDR3 sequences; roughly 40% are singletons. The sequencing sample was made of blood. Every receptor here comes from a man between 18 and 35 years old with Graves' hyperthyroidism.

Remarks on this clonotype: A read error is possible here, since a much larger clone lies one base away. This chain joins TRBV19 and TRBJ1-4; D gene uncertain. Germline loops: CDR1 LNHDA, CDR2 SQIVND (reference sequence). V lost 5 bases and J lost 13, with 11 bases in between. This CDR3 contains 11 residues. CDR3 nucleotides: TGTGCCAGTAGTCCCCGGGGTGGACTGTTTTTT. Protein sequence: CASSPRGGLFF.

On this clonotype: This could be a read error, since a much larger clone is one nucleotide away. The V call is TRBV24-1, the J call TRBJ2-5; 9 nucleotides agree with TRBD1. V lost 2 bases to trimming and J lost 7 bases; unmatched junction nucleotides: 10. Germline V gives CDR1 KGHDR, CDR2 SFDVKD. The CDR3 length is 16 residues. CDR3 bases: TGTGCCACCAGTGATTGGGGACAGGGAGGCAGAGGGACCCAGTACTTC. Encoded protein: CATSDWGQGGRGTQYF.